The 2 T cell receptor beta chains presented below share a single source sample, sequenced in a study of T cells in Graves' hyperthyroidism and ophthalmopathy (dated by TCRdb to about 2019). Libraries were built with multiplex PCR. Sequencing was performed on an Illumina HiSeq 2000. TCR beta CDR3 regions were amplified from RNA transcripts. For the first round of RT-PCR on the TCR CDR3, the HTBI primer set was used together with the Qiagen OneStep RT-PCR kit. The public reads were reprocessed in TCRdb via fastp at Q25 and MiXCR, keeping in-frame beta chains. Records with the same CDR3 protein are collapsed into one entry carrying the most frequent genes and DNA. This sample lists around 300,000 distinct CDR3 sequences; about 14% were detected once. 6.5% to 10% of the sample is in the top ten clones. The sample comprised blood. The receptors come from a woman younger than 45 with Graves' hyperthyroidism that later progressed to Graves' ophthalmopathy.

In this sample, this clonotype turned up many times. The V and J genes are TRBV6-2 or TRBV6-3 and TRBJ2-1; D possibly corresponds to TRBD2 (6 bases). Germline loops: CDR1 MNHEY, CDR2 SVGEGT. V gave up 0 bases and J gave up 8 bases, with 11 bases separating them. This CDR3 is 14 amino acids long. The CDR3 here is CASSYSEGSDEQFF. CDR3 nucleotides: TGTGCCAGCAGTTACTCGGAGGGTTCGGATGAGCAGTTCTTC.

In this sample, this clonotype turned up many times. The V and J genes are TRBV6-1 and TRBJ2-3, with D tentatively TRBD1 (5 bases). This CDR3 is built from 15 residues. The germline V gene has CDR1 MNHNS and CDR2 SASEGT. Trimming removed 6 bases at V and 0 bases at J, with 13 bases between. The CDR3 region is CASSPSGQSTDTQYF. The CDR3 DNA reads TGTGCCAGCAGCCCTTCAGGGCAGAGCACAGATACGCAGTATTTT.